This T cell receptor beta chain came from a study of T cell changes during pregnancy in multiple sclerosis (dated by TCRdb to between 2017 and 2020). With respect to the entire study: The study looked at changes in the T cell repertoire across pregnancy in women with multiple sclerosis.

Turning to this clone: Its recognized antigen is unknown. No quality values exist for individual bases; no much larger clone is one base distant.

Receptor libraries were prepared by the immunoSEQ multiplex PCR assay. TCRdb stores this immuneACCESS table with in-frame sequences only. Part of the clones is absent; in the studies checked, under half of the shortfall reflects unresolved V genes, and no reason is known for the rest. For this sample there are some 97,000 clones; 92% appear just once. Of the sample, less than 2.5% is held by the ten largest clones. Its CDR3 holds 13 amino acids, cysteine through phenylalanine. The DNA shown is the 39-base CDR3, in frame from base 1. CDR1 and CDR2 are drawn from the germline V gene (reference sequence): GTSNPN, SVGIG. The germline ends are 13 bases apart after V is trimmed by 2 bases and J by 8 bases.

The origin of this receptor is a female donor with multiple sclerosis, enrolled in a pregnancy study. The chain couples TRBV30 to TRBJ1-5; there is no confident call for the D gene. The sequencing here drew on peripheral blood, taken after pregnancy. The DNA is TGTGCCTGGAGTCTCAAGGGAGGAGAGCCCCAGCATTTT. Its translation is CAWSLKGGEPQHF.